Below, 5 T cell receptor beta chains from the same sample are listed, as sequenced in a study of response to subunit inactivated influenza vaccine (dated by TCRdb to the late 2010s). To prepare the library, RT-PCR was applied. Reads for this sample came from an Illumina HiSeq 2500. In TCRdb, the public reads were trimmed at Q25 with fastp and aligned with MiXCR, with productive beta chains retained. Entries are consolidated by CDR3 protein sequence, retaining the most common genes and DNA. A total of hundreds of thousands of distinct CDR3 sequences appear in this sample, about 10% of them only once. The ten largest clones take up approximately 10% of the sample. This material consisted of PBMCs from blood, taken on the day of vaccination. The receptors were sampled from a man over 45 who received an inactivated influenza vaccine. Donor details come from another sample of the same person, matched by shared clones.

This clonotype was found many times. The chain is built from TRBV4-1 and TRBJ1-6, with D perhaps TRBD1 (5 bases). The CDR3 contains 12 residues. Germline CDR1 and CDR2: MGHRA and YSYEKL. V lost 1 base, J lost 11 bases, and 6 bases lay in between. The CDR3 sequence is CASSQGTTPLHF. For the CDR3, the DNA is TGCGCCAGCAGCCAAGGGACAACACCCCTCCACTTT.

This clonotype was picked up a small number of times. The chain uses TRBV6-1 and TRBJ1-2, with 9 positions matching TRBD1. Looked up from germline, CDR1 is MNHNS and CDR2 is SASEGT. With 6 bases clipped from V and 1 base from J, the junction kept 9 bases outside the gene matches. The CDR3 totals 16 residues. This chain's CDR3 is CASRMPGQGSNYGYTF. The CDR3 DNA reads TGTGCCAGCAGGATGCCGGGACAGGGAAGTAACTATGGCTACACCTTC.

This clonotype has a handful of counts. The V call is TRBV12-3 or TRBV12-4, the J call TRBJ1-1; tentative D call: TRBD1 (6 bases). Trimming cost V 0 bases and J 5 bases, with 13 bases left between them. CDR3 length equals 15 residues. This chain's CDR3 is CASSLAIQGLTEAFF. In nucleotides, the CDR3 is TGTGCCAGCAGTTTAGCTATACAGGGTCTTACTGAAGCTTTCTTT.

This clonotype was found many times. The chain is built from TRBV12-3 or TRBV12-4 and TRBJ2-2, with 8 bases identical to TRBD1. The CDR3 runs 15 residues. The V and J ends lost 5 bases and 1 base, in that order; junction bases with no gene match: 3. The CDR3 DNA follows: TGTGCCAGCAGTCCCGACAGGGGGAACACCGGGGAGCTGTTTTTT. This translates into CASSPDRGNTGELFF.

The CDR3 nucleotides read TGTGCCAGCCGGATAGCGGGAGCCCAAGGGGAGCAGTTCTTC. It yields the protein CASRIAGAQGEQFF. The rearrangement links TRBV6-2 or TRBV6-3 to TRBJ2-1, with 9 bases matching TRBD2. The CDR3 is 14 residues long. CDR1 is MNHEY, CDR2 SVGEGT, per germline. The junction had 12 bases not matched to a gene; V was cut back by 8 bases and J by 10 bases.